These 14 T cell receptor beta chains originate from one sample sequenced in a study of blood T cell repertoires in COVID-19. Data came from immunoSEQ multiplex PCR; TCRdb stores just in-frame clones and leaves some out. In the table there are under 200,000 clones, roughly 84% of which are singletons. The sequencing sample was made of PBMCs or T cells enriched from blood (not recorded which). All receptors derive from a woman younger than 45 who had been exposed to COVID-19.

As concerns this clone: The same CDR3 is also encoded by other DNA sequences in this sample. V gene TRBV30 combines with J gene TRBJ1-5, with unresolved D. V lost 0 bases and J lost 0, with 3 bases in between. Looked up from germline, CDR1 is GTSNPN and CDR2 is SVGIG (reference sequence). The CDR3 is 13 residues long. The CDR3 region has the DNA TGTGCCTGGAGTGTTCATAGCAATCAGCCCCAGCATTTT. Protein product: CAWSVHSNQPQHF. The entire variable domain, with the rest obtained from reference TRBV30 and TRBJ1-5, is as follows: SQTIHQWPATLVQPVGSPLSLECTVEGTSNPNLYWYRQAAGRGLQLLFYSVGIGQISSEVPQNLSASRPQDRQFILSSKKLLLSDSGFYLCAWSVHSNQPQHFGDGTRLSIL.

The chain carries TRBV9 and TRBJ2-7, with D possibly being TRBD1 (5 bases). The germline gives CDR1 SGDLS, CDR2 YYNGEE. The CDR3 length is 17 residues. The germline V and J ends were trimmed by 0 bases and 3 bases, with 19 bases remaining between them. CDR3 loop: CASSVGSLGQSDYEQYF. CDR3 bases: TGTGCCAGCAGCGTAGGTTCTTTGGGGCAGAGCGACTACGAGCAGTACTTC.

The chain couples TRBV10-2 to TRBJ2-7; 7 bases agree with TRBD2. V gave up 3 bases and J gave up 3 bases; unmatched junction bases: 2. CDR1 WSHSY and CDR2 SAAADI come from the germline V gene. The CDR3 loop spans 13 amino acids. The DNA for the CDR3 is TGCGCCAGCAGTGAACGGGGGGTCTACGAGCAGTACTTC. Translation: CASSERGVYEQYF.

Details on this clone: The same CDR3 arises from other DNA sequences in this sample as well. This chain uses TRBV7-2 with TRBJ2-1; D remains ambiguous. Germline CDR1 and CDR2: SGHTA and FQGNSA. CDR3 length: 14 residues. V lost 1 base and J lost 0, with 4 bases in between. The CDR3 DNA reads TGTGCCAGCAGCTTAGGTAGCTCCTACAATGAGCAGTTCTTC. Its translation is CASSLGSSYNEQFF.

J is TRBJ2-6 and V is TRBV3-1 (or the pseudogene TRBV3-2); D possibly corresponds to TRBD1 (5 bases). The CDR3 runs to 17 residues. Germline assignment: CDR1 LGHDT and CDR2 YNNKEL (reference sequence). Between the trimmed V and J ends, which lost 0 bases and 0 bases, there was a span of 9 bases. The CDR3 loop reads CASSQEGPLSGANVLTF. CDR3 bases: TGTGCCAGCAGCCAAGAGGGGCCCCTCTCTGGGGCCAACGTCCTGACTTTC.

This clone has more than one count but fewer than ten. The chain recombines TRBV3-1 (or the pseudogene TRBV3-2) with TRBJ1-4; 8 nucleotides line up with TRBD1. From germline, CDR1 is LGHDT and CDR2 YNNKEL (reference sequence). Trimming took 4 bases from V and 7 from J; bases not matched to a gene: 8. The CDR3 is made up of 15 amino acids. The CDR3 coding sequence is TGTGCCAGCAGCCGGAGACAGGGGCCGTCTGAAAAACTGTTTTTT. Encoded protein: CASSRRQGPSEKLFF.

In nucleotides, the CDR3 is TGTGCCAGCAGCCCGCCCGGTCGTGAAGCTTTCTTT. Translation gives CASSPPGREAFF. This chain joins TRBV5-4 and TRBJ1-1, with D uncertain. The V end was cut by 4 bases, the J end by 7 bases, with 11 bases between. Germline assignment: CDR1 SGHNT and CDR2 YYREEE (reference sequence). The CDR3 is 12 residues long.

This chain connects TRBV2 to TRBJ1-5; TRBD1 matches at 8 bases. This CDR3 spans 14 amino acids. Germline CDR1 reads SNHLY; CDR2 reads FYNNEI. V lost 6 bases, J lost 7 bases, and 8 bases stayed unmatched. CDR3 in DNA: TGTGCCAGCAGAACAGGGGGAGAGGGGCAGCCCCAGCATTTT. This gives the protein CASRTGGEGQPQHF.

The chain links TRBV5-1 to TRBJ2-7; 10 bases are shared with TRBD1. This CDR3 is built from 17 residues. Germline V gives CDR1 SGHRS, CDR2 YFSETQ. The V and J ends lost 0 bases and 5 bases, in that order; junction bases with no gene match: 11. CDR3 sequence reads: CASSLGLGRQGADEQYF. CDR3 coding DNA: TGCGCCAGCAGCTTGGGTCTGGGGAGACAGGGGGCGGACGAGCAGTACTTC. Full variable domain (missing parts from reference TRBV5-1 and TRBJ2-7): KAGVTQTPRYLIKTRGQQVTLSCSPISGHRSVSWYQQTPGQGLQFLFEYFSETQRNKGNFPGRFSGRQFSNSRSEMNVSTLELGDSALYLCASSLGLGRQGADEQYFGPGTRLTVT.

The CDR3 sequence: CASTGTGTTGELFF. The CDR3, as DNA: TGTGCCAGCACCGGGACAGGGACCACCGGGGAGCTGTTTTTT. The chain couples TRBV6-5 to TRBJ2-2, with 9 bases aligning to TRBD1. The CDR3 contains 14 residues. Germline V CDR1 and CDR2: MNHEY, SVGAGI. V lost 7 bases, J lost 4 bases, and 4 bases stayed unmatched.

In this sample, this clone turned up a few times. This sequence joins TRBV6-1 and TRBJ1-1, with D tentatively TRBD1 (6 bases). The V gene's germline CDR1 is MNHNS and CDR2 SASEGT. With 3 bases removed from V and 11 bases from J, the gap between germline ends came to 16 bases. The CDR3 has 13 residues. The CDR3 here is CASSEKAGVLAFF. The DNA for the CDR3 is TGTGCCAGCAGTGAGAAGGCAGGGGTTTTGGCTTTCTTT.

A few counts support this clone. This chain uses TRBV6-5 with TRBJ1-1; D not certain. Germline CDR1 MNHEY, CDR2 SVGAGI. This CDR3 comprises 12 residues. The V end lost 6 bases, the J end lost 5 bases, and 10 bases lay between the germline ends. CDR3 sequence: CASSPGWTEAFF. CDR3 DNA sequence: TGTGCCAGCAGCCCGGGATGGACTGAAGCTTTCTTT.

This sequence joins TRBV19 and TRBJ2-2; 11 bases fit TRBD1. CDR1 and CDR2 from the germline V gene are LNHDA and SQIVND (reference sequence). Trimming removed 10 bases from V and 8 bases from J; junction bases left unmatched: 6. The length of the CDR3 is 13 residues. The CDR3 region is CATGQGASGELFF. The CDR3 coding sequence is TGTGCCACAGGACAGGGGGCCAGTGGGGAGCTGTTTTTT.

J is TRBJ2-3 and V is TRBV7-3; 7 bases map to TRBD2. The germline V gene has CDR1 SGHTA and CDR2 FQGTGA. The CDR3 is 14 residues long. V was clipped by 4 bases and J by 1 base; unmatched bases: 2. CDR3 protein: CASSSGGRTDTQYF. Here the CDR3 DNA reads TGTGCCAGCAGCTCGGGGGGTCGCACAGATACGCAGTATTTT.